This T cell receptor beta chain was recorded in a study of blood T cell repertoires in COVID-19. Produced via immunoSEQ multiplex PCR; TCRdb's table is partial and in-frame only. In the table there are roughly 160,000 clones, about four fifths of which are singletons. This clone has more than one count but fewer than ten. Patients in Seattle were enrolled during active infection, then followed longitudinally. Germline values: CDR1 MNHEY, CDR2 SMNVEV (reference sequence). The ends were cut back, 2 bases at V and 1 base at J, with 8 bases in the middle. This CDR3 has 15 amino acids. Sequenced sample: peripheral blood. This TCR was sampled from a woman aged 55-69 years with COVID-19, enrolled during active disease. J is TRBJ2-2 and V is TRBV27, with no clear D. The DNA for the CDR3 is TGTGCCAGCAGTTTAGGTCGGGTGAACACCGGGGAGCTGTTTTTT. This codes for CASSLGRVNTGELFF.